The next 3 T cell receptor beta chains were all read from a single sample in a study of cytomegalovirus exposure and HLA in healthy donors. PCR employed 60 Vbeta and 13 Jbeta primers. Data came from immunoSEQ multiplex PCR; TCRdb stores just in-frame clones and leaves some out. In total, the table holds about 200,000 clones. The sequencing sample was made of PBMCs. The receptors here all came from a boy aged 5-17 years in good health and CMV-seronegative.

The chain uses TRBV14 and TRBJ1-1; 9 bases map to TRBD1. V shed 4 bases, J shed 3 bases, and the junction held 9 bases outside the gene matches. This CDR3 is built from 16 residues. Per germline, CDR1 SGHDN and CDR2 FVKESK. The CDR3 sequence: CASSRLGQGWYTEAFF. The CDR3 DNA is TGTGCCAGCAGCCGACTAGGACAGGGGTGGTACACTGAAGCTTTCTTT. Supplemented by reference TRBV14 and TRBJ1-1, the full variable domain reads EAGVTQFPSHSVIEKGQTVTLRCDPISGHDNLYWYRRVMGKEIKFLLHFVKESKQDESGMPNNRFLAERTGGTYSTLKVQPAELEDSGVYFCASSRLGQGWYTEAFFGQGTRLTVV.

The J gene is TRBJ1-1, the V gene TRBV19; TRBD1 might be the D (6 bases). Germline V CDR1 and CDR2: LNHDA, SQIVND (reference sequence). The CDR3 consists of 13 residues. Trimming took 3 bases from V and 1 from J, leaving 6 bases between them. Here the CDR3 reads CASSMDRNTEAFF. CDR3 nucleotides: TGTGCCAGTAGTATGGACAGGAACACTGAAGCTTTCTTT.

The genes are TRBV10-3 and TRBJ1-1; D is possibly TRBD1 (5 bases). Looked up from germline, CDR1 is ENHRY and CDR2 is SYGVKD. V lost 5 bases, J lost 1 base, and 11 bases lay in between. The CDR3 totals 14 residues. The CDR3 protein is CAISSLDRNTEAFF. The CDR3 DNA is TGTGCCATCAGTTCACTCGACAGGAACACTGAAGCTTTCTTT.